The clone carrying this TCR beta chain occurred a few times. Its target is not known. The CDR3 covers 17 residues. J lost 6 bases, V lost 3 bases, and 11 bases had no gene match. The germline CDR1 and CDR2 sequences are MDHEN and SYDVKM. TCRdb re-analyzed the PCR reads using MiXCR. The sample yields about 56,000 clones, just under 30% seen once. Patients were all untreated before their thyroid surgery. The source of the sample is a study of metastatic and nonmetastatic thyroid tumors. Whole-study context: Repertoires from malignant and benign thyroid patients were compared across blood and tumor or nodule tissue.

Study conclusions and caveats: Benign nodules were reported to have significantly lower TCR beta diversity than malignant thyroid tumors, in blood and tumor.

The receptor was isolated from a female donor with papillary thyroid cancer or a benign thyroid nodule (not recorded which). Some clones in this sample may be carry-over from other donors' samples. This chain uses TRBV28 with TRBJ2-1; the match to TRBD2 covers 10 bases. The sample consisted of blood. CDR3 sequence: CASSFLAGVRGANEQFF. Here the CDR3 DNA reads TGTGCCAGCAGTTTTCTAGCGGGAGTTAGAGGCGCCAATGAGCAGTTCTTC.